The T cell receptor (beta chain) under discussion was sequenced for a study of cytomegalovirus exposure and HLA in healthy donors. In the study overall: An early release of data contained about 85 million unique TCRs, which came from HLA-typed donors.

About this clone itself: Its antigen is not identified.

Points from the study as a whole: A later analysis associated 16,951 TCR beta sequences with HLA alleles at a 0.05 false discovery rate.

The PCR contained 60 Vbeta and 13 Jbeta primers. Repertoires were generated with immunoSEQ multiplex PCR, while TCRdb's copy carries only in-frame clones and drops some. Seen here are 150,000 to 200,000 clones, roughly 73% observed once, and the top ten hold around 7.7%. Trimming removed 5 bases from V and 0 bases from J, with 17 bases in between. CDR1 and CDR2 (germline): LGHNA, YSLEER. This CDR3 region has 18 residues. What was sequenced was PBMCs. V usage is TRBV4-3 and J usage is TRBJ2-6; no clear D gene. The receptor's source is a woman aged 35 to 49 in good health and CMV-seropositive. CDR3 sequence: CASSSRHIPNSGANVLTF. In nucleotides, the CDR3 is TGCGCCAGCAGCTCAAGACACATACCGAACTCTGGGGCCAACGTCCTGACTTTC.